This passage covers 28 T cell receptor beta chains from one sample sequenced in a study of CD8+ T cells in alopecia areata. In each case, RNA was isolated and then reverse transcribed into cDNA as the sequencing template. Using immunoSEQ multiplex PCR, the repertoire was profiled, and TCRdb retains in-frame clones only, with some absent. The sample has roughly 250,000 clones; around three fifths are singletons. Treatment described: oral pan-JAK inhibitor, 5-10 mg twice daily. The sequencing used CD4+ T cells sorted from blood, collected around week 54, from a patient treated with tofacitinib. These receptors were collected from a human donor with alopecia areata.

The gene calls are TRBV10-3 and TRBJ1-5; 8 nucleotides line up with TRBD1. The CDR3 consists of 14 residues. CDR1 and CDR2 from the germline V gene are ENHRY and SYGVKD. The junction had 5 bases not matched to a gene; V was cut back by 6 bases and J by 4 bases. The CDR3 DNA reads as TGTGCCATCAGCAAGGACAGGGCGAATCAGCCCCAGCATTTT. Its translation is CAISKDRANQPQHF.

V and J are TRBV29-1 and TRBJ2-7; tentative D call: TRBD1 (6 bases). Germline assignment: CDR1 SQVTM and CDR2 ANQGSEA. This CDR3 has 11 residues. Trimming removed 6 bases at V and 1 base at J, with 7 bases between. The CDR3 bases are TGCAGCGTCGGGACATCCTACGAGCAGTACTTC. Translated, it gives CSVGTSYEQYF.

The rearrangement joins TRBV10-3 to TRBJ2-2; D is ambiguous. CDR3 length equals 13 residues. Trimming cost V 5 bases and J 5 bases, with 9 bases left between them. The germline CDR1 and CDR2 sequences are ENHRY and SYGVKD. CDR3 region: CAISNDSTGELFF. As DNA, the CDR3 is TGTGCCATCAGTAACGACTCGACCGGGGAGCTGTTTTTT.

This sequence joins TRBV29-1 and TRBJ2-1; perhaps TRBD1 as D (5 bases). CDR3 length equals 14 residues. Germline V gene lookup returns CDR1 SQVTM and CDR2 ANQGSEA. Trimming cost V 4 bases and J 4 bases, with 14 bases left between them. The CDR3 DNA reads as TGCAGCGTTGGCATCGCAGGGCTGTACAATGAGCAGTTCTTC. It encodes CSVGIAGLYNEQFF.

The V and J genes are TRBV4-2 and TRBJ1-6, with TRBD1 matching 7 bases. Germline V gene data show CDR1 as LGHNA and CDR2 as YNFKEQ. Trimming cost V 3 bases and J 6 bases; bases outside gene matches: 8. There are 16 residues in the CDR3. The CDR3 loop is CASSHRDRAGNSPLHF. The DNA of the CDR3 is TGTGCCAGCAGCCATAGAGACAGGGCGGGTAATTCACCCCTCCACTTT.

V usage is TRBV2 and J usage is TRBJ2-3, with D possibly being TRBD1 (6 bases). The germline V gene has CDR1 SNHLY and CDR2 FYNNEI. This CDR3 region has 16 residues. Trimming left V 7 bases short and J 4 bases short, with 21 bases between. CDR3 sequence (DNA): TGTGCCAGCACCCCTTTTCTCAGGGGAAGCGCAGATACGCAGTATTTT. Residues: CASTPFLRGSADTQYF.

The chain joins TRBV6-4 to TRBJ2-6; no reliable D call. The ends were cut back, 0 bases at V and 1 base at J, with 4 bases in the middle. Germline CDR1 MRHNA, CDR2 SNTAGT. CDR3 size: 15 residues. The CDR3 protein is CASSDSQSGANVLTF. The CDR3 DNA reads TGTGCCAGCAGTGACTCGCAGTCTGGGGCCAACGTCCTGACTTTC.

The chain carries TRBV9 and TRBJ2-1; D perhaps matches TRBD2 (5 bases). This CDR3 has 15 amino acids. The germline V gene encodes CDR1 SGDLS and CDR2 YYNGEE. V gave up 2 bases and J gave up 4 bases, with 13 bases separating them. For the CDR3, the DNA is TGTGCCAGCAGCGTCGACGGGGTAGAGTACAATGAGCAGTTCTTC. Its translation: CASSVDGVEYNEQFF. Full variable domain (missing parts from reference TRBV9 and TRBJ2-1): DSGVTQTPKHLITATGQRVTLRCSPRSGDLSVYWYQQSLDQGLQFLIQYYNGEERAKGNILERFSAQQFPDLHSELNLSSLELGDSALYFCASSVDGVEYNEQFFGPGTRLTVL.

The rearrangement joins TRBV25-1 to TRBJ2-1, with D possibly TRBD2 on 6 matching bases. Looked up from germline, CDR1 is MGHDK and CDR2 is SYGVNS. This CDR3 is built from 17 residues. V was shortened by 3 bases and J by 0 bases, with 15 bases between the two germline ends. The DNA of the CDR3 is TGTGCCAGCAGTGATGTCGGCGGGGCCCGCTCCTACAATGAGCAGTTCTTC. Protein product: CASSDVGGARSYNEQFF.

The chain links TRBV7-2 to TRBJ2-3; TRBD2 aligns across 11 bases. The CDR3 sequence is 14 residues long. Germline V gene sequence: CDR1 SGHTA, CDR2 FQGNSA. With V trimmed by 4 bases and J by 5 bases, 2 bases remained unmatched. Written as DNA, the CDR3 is TGTGCCAGCAGCTCTAGCGGGGGGCGAGATACGCAGTATTTT. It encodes CASSSSGGRDTQYF.

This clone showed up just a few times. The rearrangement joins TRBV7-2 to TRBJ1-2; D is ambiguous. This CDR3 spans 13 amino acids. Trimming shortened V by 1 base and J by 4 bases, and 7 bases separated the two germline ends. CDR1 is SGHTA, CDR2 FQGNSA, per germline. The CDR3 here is CASSLVLFYGYTF. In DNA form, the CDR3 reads TGTGCCAGCAGCTTAGTCCTATTCTATGGCTACACCTTC.

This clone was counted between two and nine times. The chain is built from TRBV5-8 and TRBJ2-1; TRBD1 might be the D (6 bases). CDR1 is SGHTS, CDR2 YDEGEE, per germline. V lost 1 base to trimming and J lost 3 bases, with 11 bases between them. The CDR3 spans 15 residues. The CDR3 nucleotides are TGTGCCAGCAGCTTGCCGGGACAAGACTACAATGAGCAGTTCTTC. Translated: CASSLPGQDYNEQFF.

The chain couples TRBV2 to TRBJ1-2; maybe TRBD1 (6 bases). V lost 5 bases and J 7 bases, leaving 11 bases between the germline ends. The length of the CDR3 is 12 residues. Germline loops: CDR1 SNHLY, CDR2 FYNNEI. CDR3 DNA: TGTGCCAGCAGTCTGGGGGCTTTTGGCTACACCTTC. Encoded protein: CASSLGAFGYTF.

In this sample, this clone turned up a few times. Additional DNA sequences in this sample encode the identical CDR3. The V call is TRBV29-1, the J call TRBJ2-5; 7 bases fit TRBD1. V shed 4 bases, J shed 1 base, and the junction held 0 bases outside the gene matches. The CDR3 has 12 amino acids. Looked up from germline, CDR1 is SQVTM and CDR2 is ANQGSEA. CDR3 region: CSVGTGQETQYF. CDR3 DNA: TGCAGCGTTGGGACAGGCCAAGAGACCCAGTACTTC.

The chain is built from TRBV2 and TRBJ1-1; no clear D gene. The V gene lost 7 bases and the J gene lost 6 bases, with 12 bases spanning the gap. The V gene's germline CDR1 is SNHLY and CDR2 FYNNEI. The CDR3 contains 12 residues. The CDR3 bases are TGTGCCAGCAAGGGTGGGCGGGCTGAAGCTTTCTTT. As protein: CASKGGRAEAFF.

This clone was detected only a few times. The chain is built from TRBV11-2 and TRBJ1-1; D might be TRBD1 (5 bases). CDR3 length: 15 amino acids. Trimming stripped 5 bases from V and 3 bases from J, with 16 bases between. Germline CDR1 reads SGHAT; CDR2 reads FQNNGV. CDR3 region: CASSPGGGRDTEAFF. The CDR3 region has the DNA TGTGCCAGCAGCCCTGGGGGTGGTAGAGACACTGAAGCTTTCTTT. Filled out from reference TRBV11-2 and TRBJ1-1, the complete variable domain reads EAGVAQSPRYKIIEKRQSVAFWCNPISGHATLYWYQQILGQGPKLLIQFQNNGVVDDSQLPKDRFSAERLKGVDSTLKIQPAKLEDSAVYLCASSPGGGRDTEAFFGQGTRLTVV.

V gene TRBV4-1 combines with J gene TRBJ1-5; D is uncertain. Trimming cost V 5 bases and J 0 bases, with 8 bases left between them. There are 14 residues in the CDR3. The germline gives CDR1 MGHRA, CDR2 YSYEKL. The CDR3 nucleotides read TGCGCCAGCAGCAGTCCATATAGCAATCAGCCCCAGCATTTT. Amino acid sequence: CASSSPYSNQPQHF.

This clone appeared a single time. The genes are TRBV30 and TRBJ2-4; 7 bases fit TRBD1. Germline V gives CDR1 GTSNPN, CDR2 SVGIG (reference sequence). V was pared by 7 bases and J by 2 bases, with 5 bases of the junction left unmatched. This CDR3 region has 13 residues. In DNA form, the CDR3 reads TGTGCCTCCTCGACAGGGTCCAAAAACATTCAGTACTTC. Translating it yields CASSTGSKNIQYF. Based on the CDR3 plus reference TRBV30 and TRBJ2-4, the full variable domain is SQTIHQWPATLVQPVGSPLSLECTVEGTSNPNLYWYRQAAGRGLQLLFYSVGIGQISSEVPQNLSASRPQDRQFILSSKKLLLSDSGFYLCASSTGSKNIQYFGAGTRLSVL.

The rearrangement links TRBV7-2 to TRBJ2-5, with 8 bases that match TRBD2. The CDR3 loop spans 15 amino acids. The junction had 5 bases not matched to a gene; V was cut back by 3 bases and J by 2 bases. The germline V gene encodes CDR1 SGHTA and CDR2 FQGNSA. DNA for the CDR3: TGTGCCAGCAGCTTTCGGGGACTAGGTCAAGAGACCCAGTACTTC. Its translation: CASSFRGLGQETQYF.

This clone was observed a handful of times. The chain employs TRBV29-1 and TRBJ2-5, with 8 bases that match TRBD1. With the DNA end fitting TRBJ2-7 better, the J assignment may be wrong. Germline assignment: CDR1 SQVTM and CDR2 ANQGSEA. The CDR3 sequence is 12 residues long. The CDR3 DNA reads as TGCAGCGGGTGGACAGGGTCCTACGAGCAGTACTTC. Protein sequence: CSGWTGSYEQYF.

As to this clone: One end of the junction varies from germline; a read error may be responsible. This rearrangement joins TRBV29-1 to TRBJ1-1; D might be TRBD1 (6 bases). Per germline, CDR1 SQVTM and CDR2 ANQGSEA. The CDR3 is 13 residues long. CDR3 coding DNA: TGCAGCGCTGAAGCCGGGACAAACACTGAAGCTTTCTTT. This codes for CSAEAGTNTEAFF.

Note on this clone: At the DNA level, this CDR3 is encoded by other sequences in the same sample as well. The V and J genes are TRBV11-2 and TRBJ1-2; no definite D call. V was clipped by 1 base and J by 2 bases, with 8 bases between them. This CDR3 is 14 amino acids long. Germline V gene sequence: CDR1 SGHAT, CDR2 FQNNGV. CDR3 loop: CASSLVPGNYGYTF. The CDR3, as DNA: TGTGCCAGCAGCTTAGTCCCCGGGAACTATGGCTACACCTTC.

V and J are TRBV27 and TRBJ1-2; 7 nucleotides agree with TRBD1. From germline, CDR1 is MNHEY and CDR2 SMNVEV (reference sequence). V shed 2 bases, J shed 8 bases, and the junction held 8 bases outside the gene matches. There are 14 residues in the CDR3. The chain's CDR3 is CASSLQGGDLGYTF. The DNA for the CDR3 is TGTGCCAGCAGTTTACAAGGGGGCGATCTCGGCTACACCTTC.

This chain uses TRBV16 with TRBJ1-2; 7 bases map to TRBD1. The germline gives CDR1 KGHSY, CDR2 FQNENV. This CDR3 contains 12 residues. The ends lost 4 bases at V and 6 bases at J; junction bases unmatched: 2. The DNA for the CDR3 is TGTGCCAGCAGCCCGACAGGGAATGGCTACACCTTC. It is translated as CASSPTGNGYTF.

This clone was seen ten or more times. The chain's CDR3 is CASSEERGGPREQFF. CDR3 DNA: TGTGCCAGCAGTGAGGAGCGGGGGGGCCCCCGTGAGCAGTTCTTC. The chain combines TRBV2 with TRBJ2-1; 10 bases align to TRBD2. This CDR3 has 15 amino acids. V dropped 3 bases and J dropped 9; count of bases not matched to a gene: 8. From germline, CDR1 is SNHLY and CDR2 FYNNEI. Full variable domain (remainder filled in from reference TRBV2 and TRBJ2-1): EPEVTQTPSHQVTQMGQEVILRCVPISNHLYFYWYRQILGQKVEFLVSFYNNEISEKSEIFDDQFSVERPDGSNFTLKIRSTKLEDSAMYFCASSEERGGPREQFFGPGTRLTVL.

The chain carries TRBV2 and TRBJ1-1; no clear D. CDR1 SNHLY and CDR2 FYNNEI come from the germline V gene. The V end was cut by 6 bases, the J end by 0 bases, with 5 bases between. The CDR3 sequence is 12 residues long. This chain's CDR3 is CASSLLNTEAFF. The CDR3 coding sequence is TGTGCCAGCAGCCTCTTGAACACTGAAGCTTTCTTT.

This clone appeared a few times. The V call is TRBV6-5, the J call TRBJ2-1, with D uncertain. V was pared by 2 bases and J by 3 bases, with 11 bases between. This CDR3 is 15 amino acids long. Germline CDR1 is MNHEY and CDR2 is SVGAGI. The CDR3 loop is CASSYGPLVYNEQFF. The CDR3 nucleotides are TGTGCCAGCAGTTACGGGCCCCTCGTCTACAATGAGCAGTTCTTC.

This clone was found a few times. In DNA, the CDR3 is TGCAGCGCGCGGCCGCCTAGCGGGGGCCAAGAGACCCAGTACTTC. Translated, it gives CSARPPSGGQETQYF. The rearrangement links TRBV29-1 to TRBJ2-5, with TRBD2 identical over 10 bases. The CDR3 loop spans 15 amino acids. The germline CDR1 and CDR2 sequences are SQVTM and ANQGSEA. Trimming cost V 7 bases and J 1 base; bases outside gene matches: 9.